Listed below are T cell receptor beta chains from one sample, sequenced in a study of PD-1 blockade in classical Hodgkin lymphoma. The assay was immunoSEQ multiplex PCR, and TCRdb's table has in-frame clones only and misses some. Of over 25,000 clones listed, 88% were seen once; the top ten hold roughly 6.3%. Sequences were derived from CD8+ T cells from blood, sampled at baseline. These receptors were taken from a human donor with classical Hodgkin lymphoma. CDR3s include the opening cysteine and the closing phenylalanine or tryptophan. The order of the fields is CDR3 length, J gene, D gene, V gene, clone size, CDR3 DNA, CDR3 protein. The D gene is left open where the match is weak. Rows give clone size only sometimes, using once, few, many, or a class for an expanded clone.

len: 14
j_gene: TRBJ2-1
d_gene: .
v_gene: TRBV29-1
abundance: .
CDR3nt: TGCAGCGTCCCCGACAGGAGCTCCTACAATGAGCAGTTCTTC
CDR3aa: CSVPDRSSYNEQFF

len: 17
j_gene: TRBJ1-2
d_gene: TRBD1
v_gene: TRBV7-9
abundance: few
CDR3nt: TGTGCCAGCAGCTCGTTGGACAGGGAGAGGGGGAACTATGGCTACACCTTC
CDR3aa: CASSSLDRERGNYGYTF

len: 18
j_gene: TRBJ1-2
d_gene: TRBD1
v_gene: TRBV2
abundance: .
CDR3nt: TGTGCCAGCAGTGAAGATTCACTTTTGCGACAGGGGAGCTATGGCTACACCTTC
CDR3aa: CASSEDSLLRQGSYGYTF

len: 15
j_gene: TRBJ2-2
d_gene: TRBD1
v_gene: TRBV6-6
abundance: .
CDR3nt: TGTGCCAGCCCTCCCCGGACAGGGGACACCGGGGAGCTGTTTTTT
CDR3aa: CASPPRTGDTGELFF

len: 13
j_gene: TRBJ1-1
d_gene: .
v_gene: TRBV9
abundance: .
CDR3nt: TGTGCCAGCAGCAACACGGGCCGGGCTGAAGCTTTCTTT
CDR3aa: CASSNTGRAEAFF

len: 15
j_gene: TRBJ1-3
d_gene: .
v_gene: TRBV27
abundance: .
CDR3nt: TGTGCCAGCAGTTTGGGAGGAGGGGGTGGAAACACCATATATTTT
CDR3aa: CASSLGGGGGNTIYF

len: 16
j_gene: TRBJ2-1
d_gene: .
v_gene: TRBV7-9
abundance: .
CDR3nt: TGTGCCAGCAGCCCCCGTGAGGGACCGACCTTCGAGGAGCAGTTCTTC
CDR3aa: CASSPREGPTFEEQFF

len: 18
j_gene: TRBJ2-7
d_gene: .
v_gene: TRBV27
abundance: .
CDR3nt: TGTGCCAGCAGTTTAAAGGGACCGCCGGACTTAAGCTCCTACGAGCAGTACTTC
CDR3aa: CASSLKGPPDLSSYEQYF

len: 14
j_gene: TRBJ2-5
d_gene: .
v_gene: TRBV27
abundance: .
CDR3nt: TGTGCCAGCAGTTTATCGCGAGGGGCAGAGACCCAGTACTTC
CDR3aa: CASSLSRGAETQYF

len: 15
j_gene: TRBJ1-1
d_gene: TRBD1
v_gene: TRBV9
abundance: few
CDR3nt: TGTGCCAGCAGCGTGGGGGACAGCGAGGGCACTGAAGCTTTCTTT
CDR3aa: CASSVGDSEGTEAFF

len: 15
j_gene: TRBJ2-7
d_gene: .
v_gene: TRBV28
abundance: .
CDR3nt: TGTGCCAGCAGAGGCGTAGCTATTGGGCCCTACGAGCAGTACTTC
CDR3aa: CASRGVAIGPYEQYF

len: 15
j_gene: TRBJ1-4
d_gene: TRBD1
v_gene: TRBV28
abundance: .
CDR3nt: TGTGCCAGCAACAAAAACAGGGGTCCTAATGAAAAACTGTTTTTT
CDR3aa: CASNKNRGPNEKLFF

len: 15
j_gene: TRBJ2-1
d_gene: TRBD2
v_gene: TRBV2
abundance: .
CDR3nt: TGTGCCAGCAGTGAAGGCGGGAGGGCCCAGCCGAAGCAGTTCTTC
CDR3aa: CASSEGGRAQPKQFF

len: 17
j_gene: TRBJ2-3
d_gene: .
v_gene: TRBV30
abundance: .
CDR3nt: TGTGCCGGGGGTTCCGATTTTTCAATGGGGTACACAGATACGCAGTATTTT
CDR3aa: CAGGSDFSMGYTDTQYF

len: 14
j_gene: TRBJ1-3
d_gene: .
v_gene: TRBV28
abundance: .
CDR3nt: TGTGCCGCCGGAGGGGGTGGCTCTGGAAACACCATATATTTT
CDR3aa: CAAGGGGSGNTIYF

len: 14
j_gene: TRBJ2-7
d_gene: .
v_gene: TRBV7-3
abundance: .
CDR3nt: TGTGCCAGCAGCTTAACGGGCTGGGGAGACGAGCAGTACTTC
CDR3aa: CASSLTGWGDEQYF